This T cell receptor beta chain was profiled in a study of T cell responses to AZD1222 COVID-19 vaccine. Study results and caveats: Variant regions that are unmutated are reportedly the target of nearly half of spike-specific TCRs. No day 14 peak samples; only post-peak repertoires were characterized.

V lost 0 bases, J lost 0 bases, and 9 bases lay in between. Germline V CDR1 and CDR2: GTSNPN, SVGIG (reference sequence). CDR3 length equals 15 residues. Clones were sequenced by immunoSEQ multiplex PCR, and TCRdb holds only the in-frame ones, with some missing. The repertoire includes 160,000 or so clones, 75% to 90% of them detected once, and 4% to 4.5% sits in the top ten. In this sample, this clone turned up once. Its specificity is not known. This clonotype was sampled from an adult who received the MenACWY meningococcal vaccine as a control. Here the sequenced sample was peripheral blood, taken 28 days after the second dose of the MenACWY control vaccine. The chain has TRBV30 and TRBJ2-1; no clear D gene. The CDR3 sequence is CAWSVGRPSYNEQFF. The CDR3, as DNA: TGTGCCTGGAGTGTAGGACGACCCTCCTACAATGAGCAGTTCTTC.